One sample yielded the 26 T cell receptor beta chains listed below, sequenced in a study of blood T cell repertoires in COVID-19. TCRdb's table, derived via immunoSEQ multiplex PCR, lists solely in-frame clones and lacks some. The sample has roughly 200,000 clones, less than 90% seen once. Sequencing was carried out using PBMCs or T cells enriched from blood (not recorded which). Receptors originate from a woman in her forties or fifties in a cohort exposed to, infected with or recovered from COVID-19 (not recorded which).

The CDR3 is CASSPRRGDTQYF. DNA for the CDR3: TGTGCCAGTAGCCCCCGCCGCGGGGACACCCAGTACTTC. The J gene is TRBJ2-5, the V gene TRBV19; the D gene is possibly TRBD2 (6 bases). CDR1 is LNHDA, CDR2 SQIVND, per germline (reference sequence). This CDR3 is 13 amino acids long. V was clipped by 6 bases and J by 8 bases, with 16 bases between them.

The chain couples TRBV3-1 (or the pseudogene TRBV3-2) to TRBJ1-5; 7 bases agree with TRBD1. The CDR3 is 12 residues long. Germline values: CDR1 LGHDT, CDR2 YNNKEL (reference sequence). With 6 bases clipped from V and 6 bases from J, the junction kept 2 bases outside the gene matches. The CDR3 region is CASSTGVQPQHF. The CDR3 bases are TGTGCCAGCAGTACAGGGGTTCAGCCCCAGCATTTT.

The rearrangement links TRBV10-3 to TRBJ2-1; TRBD2 matches at 8 bases. CDR1 and CDR2 (germline): ENHRY, SYGVKD. Germline trimming cut 3 bases from V and 9 bases from J; bases unmatched to any gene: 13. The CDR3 extends over 16 amino acids. CDR3 coding DNA: TGTGCCATCAGTGAAGGAATGACGGGGGGGATAGGTGAGCAGTTCTTC. As protein: CAISEGMTGGIGEQFF.

V usage is TRBV5-4 and J usage is TRBJ2-7; 9 nucleotides align to TRBD2. The CDR3 runs 13 residues. In germline, CDR1 is SGHNT, CDR2 YYREEE (reference sequence). The junction had 5 bases not matched to a gene; V was cut back by 4 bases and J by 6 bases. The chain's CDR3 is CASSGTSPGEQYF. Written as DNA, the CDR3 is TGTGCCAGCAGCGGGACTAGCCCGGGCGAGCAGTACTTC.

The J gene is TRBJ1-3, the V gene TRBV5-6; no clear D. V lost 2 bases and J lost 2, with 11 bases in between. Germline V gene sequence: CDR1 SGHDT, CDR2 YYEEEE. This CDR3 is built from 15 residues. CDR3 DNA sequence: TGTGCCAGCAGCTTAATGAGGGCGGCTGGAAACACCATATATTTT. Encoded protein: CASSLMRAAGNTIYF.

This clone was detected only a few times. The chain uses TRBV5-4 and TRBJ2-1, with unresolved D. From germline, CDR1 is SGHNT and CDR2 YYREEE (reference sequence). The CDR3 spans 12 residues. The germline V and J ends were trimmed by 4 bases and 12 bases, with 14 bases remaining between them. The CDR3 spells CASSPELGVQFF. CDR3 in DNA: TGTGCCAGCAGCCCCGAGCTAGGTGTGCAGTTCTTC.

The rearrangement uses TRBV3-1 (or the pseudogene TRBV3-2) and TRBJ2-3; D ambiguous. Germline V gene sequence: CDR1 LGHDT, CDR2 YNNKEL (reference sequence). This CDR3 is 12 amino acids long. Trimming removed 6 bases at V and 7 bases at J, with 11 bases between. CDR3 in amino acids: CASRLTGYTQYF. The CDR3 region has the DNA TGTGCCAGCAGACTAACCGGCTATACGCAGTATTTT.

The V gene is TRBV5-6, the J gene TRBJ1-1, with D unresolved. Trimming removed 3 bases at V and 4 bases at J, with 19 bases between. This CDR3 has 16 amino acids. Germline values: CDR1 SGHDT, CDR2 YYEEEE. CDR3 loop: CASSSRGQRKFTEAFF. The DNA for the CDR3 is TGTGCCAGCAGCTCCCGCGGCCAAAGAAAATTCACTGAAGCTTTCTTT.

The chain couples TRBV5-4 to TRBJ2-3, with D possibly TRBD1 on 5 matching bases. The CDR3 is 15 residues long. V was clipped by 0 bases and J by 1 base, with 9 bases between them. The germline V gene has CDR1 SGHNT and CDR2 YYREEE (reference sequence). Here the CDR3 reads CASSLGQFGTDTQYF. For the CDR3, the DNA is TGTGCCAGCAGCTTGGGACAGTTTGGCACAGATACGCAGTATTTT.

The chain carries TRBV25-1 and TRBJ1-6; D gene unclear. The germline V gene has CDR1 MGHDK and CDR2 SYGVNS. The V end lost 1 base, the J end lost 7 bases, and 8 bases lay between the germline ends. The CDR3 is made up of 14 amino acids. CDR3 DNA: TGTGCCAGCAGTGAATTAGAGGCGAATTCACCCCTCCACTTT. This sequence encodes CASSELEANSPLHF.

The chain couples TRBV3-1 (or the pseudogene TRBV3-2) to TRBJ1-2; D call uncertain. The CDR3 contains 11 residues. The V and J ends lost 4 bases and 8 bases respectively, with 8 bases between them. Germline-derived CDR1 and CDR2 are LGHDT and YNNKEL (reference sequence). The CDR3: CASSPVNGYTF. Written as DNA, the CDR3 is TGTGCCAGCAGCCCAGTTAACGGCTACACCTTC.

The chain uses TRBV5-5 and TRBJ2-3, with a weak D call TRBD1 (5 bases). This CDR3 contains 12 residues. V gave up 0 bases and J gave up 6 bases, with 5 bases separating them. Germline loops: CDR1 SGHKS, CDR2 YYEKEE (reference sequence). The CDR3 DNA is TGTGCCAGCAGCTTGGAGGGGGATACGCAGTATTTT. The encoded protein is CASSLEGDTQYF.

V and J are TRBV5-4 and TRBJ2-7; TRBD1 matches 8 bases. The germline V gene has CDR1 SGHNT and CDR2 YYREEE (reference sequence). This CDR3 has 14 amino acids. V was pared by 0 bases and J by 7 bases, with 6 bases of the junction left unmatched. CDR3 bases: TGTGCCAGCAGCTTGGAGCAGGGGGCGAGGGAGCAGTACTTC. Protein product: CASSLEQGAREQYF.

This clone was detected once. The chain joins TRBV30 to TRBJ1-5; no reliable D call. CDR1 is GTSNPN and CDR2 is SVGIG in the germline V gene (reference sequence). The CDR3 length is 15 residues. The V gene lost 3 bases and the J gene lost 5 bases, with 17 bases spanning the gap. The CDR3 loop reads CAWSPTGSFHQPQHF. The CDR3 DNA follows: TGTGCCTGGAGCCCTACCGGGAGTTTTCATCAGCCCCAGCATTTT.

A single count supports this clone. This chain joins TRBV7-2 and TRBJ2-2; tentatively, D is TRBD1 (5 bases). The length of the CDR3 is 14 residues. In germline, CDR1 is SGHTA, CDR2 FQGNSA. V shed 3 bases and J shed 3 bases, with 8 bases lying between them. The CDR3 DNA follows: TGTGCCAGCAGCTTTTCCAGGGACACCGGGGAGCTGTTTTTT. Translated: CASSFSRDTGELFF.

The chain employs TRBV4-3 and TRBJ2-7; possibly TRBD1 for D (5 bases). V gave up 1 base and J gave up 1 base, with 8 bases separating them. The CDR3 spans 14 residues. Germline-derived CDR1 and CDR2 are LGHNA and YSLEER. CDR3 in DNA: TGCGCCAGCAGCCAAGTAGGGGTTTCCTACGAGCAGTACTTC. It specifies CASSQVGVSYEQYF.

The J gene is TRBJ1-2, the V gene TRBV24-1; 8 positions match TRBD1. Germline V gene lookup returns CDR1 KGHDR and CDR2 SFDVKD. V was pared by 10 bases and J by 3 bases, with 6 bases of the junction left unmatched. This CDR3 has 13 amino acids. As DNA, the CDR3 is TGTGCCACAAACTCGGGACAGGACTATGGCTACACCTTC. It specifies CATNSGQDYGYTF.

The chain carries TRBV7-6 and TRBJ1-2; 8 nucleotides match TRBD1. After removal of 5 bases from V and 3 bases from J, the junction contained 14 bases not matched to a gene. Germline CDR1 is SGHVS and CDR2 is FNYEAQ. The CDR3 has 17 residues. This CDR3 reads CASSDIGRQGPYYGYTF. In DNA, the CDR3 is TGTGCCAGCAGCGATATCGGCAGACAGGGGCCATACTATGGCTACACCTTC.

The chain joins TRBV14 to TRBJ2-2, with D maybe TRBD1 (6 bases). Trimming took 2 bases from V and 9 from J, leaving 16 bases between them. CDR1 is SGHDN and CDR2 is FVKESK in the germline V gene. This CDR3 has 15 residues. The CDR3 loop reads CASSQKYRESRELFF. In nucleotides, the CDR3 is TGTGCCAGCAGCCAAAAGTACAGGGAAAGCCGGGAGCTGTTTTTT.

J is TRBJ1-1 and V is TRBV10-3, with D maybe TRBD1 (6 bases). In germline, CDR1 is ENHRY, CDR2 SYGVKD. The V end was cut by 10 bases, the J end by 6 bases, with 15 bases between. This CDR3 comprises 12 residues. CDR3 bases: TGTGCCACCCAGGGGTCGGCGGCTGAAGCTTTCTTT. It specifies CATQGSAAEAFF.

The chain couples TRBV15 to TRBJ1-1; D gene unclear. Per the germline V gene, CDR1 is LNHNV and CDR2 is YYDKDF (reference sequence). Trimming took off 0 bases at V and 1 base at J, with 3 bases between the two ends. The CDR3 totals 13 residues. As DNA, the CDR3 is TGTGCCACCAGCAGAGACCGGAACACTGAAGCTTTCTTT. Amino acids: CATSRDRNTEAFF.

This clone appeared a single time. Other DNA sequences from this sample encode an identical CDR3 as well. The chain links TRBV29-1 to TRBJ2-3; weak D call: TRBD2 (5 bases). Trimming took 4 bases from V and 4 from J, leaving 9 bases between them. This CDR3 comprises 12 residues. Germline lookup yields CDR1 SQVTM and CDR2 ANQGSEA. The CDR3 sequence: CSVVEGADTQYF. CDR3 nucleotides: TGCAGCGTTGTAGAGGGAGCAGATACGCAGTATTTT.

The chain links TRBV30 to TRBJ1-5, with 7 bases identical to TRBD1. In germline, CDR1 is GTSNPN, CDR2 SVGIG (reference sequence). V lost 5 bases to trimming and J lost 9 bases; unmatched junction nucleotides: 7. The CDR3 loop spans 12 amino acids. CDR3 protein: CAWGTDSGPQHF. CDR3 DNA: TGTGCCTGGGGGACAGACTCTGGGCCCCAGCATTTT.

The chain uses TRBV11-1 and TRBJ2-7, with D possibly being TRBD2 (5 bases). The CDR3 has 15 residues. V was cut by 1 base and J by 0 bases, with 10 bases left in between. Germline V gene data show CDR1 as SGHAT and CDR2 as FQDESV (reference sequence). The CDR3 region is CASSLDGEFSYEQYF. The CDR3 DNA follows: TGTGCCAGCAGCTTAGACGGGGAATTCTCCTACGAGCAGTACTTC.

The chain has TRBV5-6 and TRBJ1-2, with 7 bases lining up with TRBD1. The J segment lost 7 bases and the V segment lost 4 bases, leaving 7 bases of the junction unmatched. Germline V CDR1 and CDR2: SGHDT, YYEEEE. The CDR3 is made up of 13 amino acids. DNA of the CDR3: TGTGCCAGCAGCACTGACAGGGAGTTTGGCTACACCTTC. Translating it yields CASSTDREFGYTF. Full variable domain (outside the CDR3, taken from reference TRBV5-6 and TRBJ1-2): DAGVTQSPTHLIKTRGQQVTLRCSPKSGHDTVSWYQQALGQGPQFIFQYYEEEERQRGNFPDRFSGHQFPNYSSELNVNALLLGDSALYLCASSTDREFGYTFGSGTRLTVV.

The genes are TRBV6-2 or TRBV6-3 and TRBJ2-4, with 7 bases identical to TRBD1. Germline CDR1 reads MNHEY; CDR2 reads SVGEGT. The CDR3 runs 15 residues. V gave up 2 bases and J gave up 7 bases; unmatched junction bases: 8. Here the CDR3 DNA reads TGTGCCAGCAGTTACGTCCAGGGGGTAAGGAACATTCAGTACTTC. Its translation: CASSYVQGVRNIQYF.